These 11 T cell receptor beta chains share one sample of origin, sequenced in a study of vaccination effects on CD4 cells after COVID-19. These receptors' antigens are unknown. Before sequencing, viral peptide pools were used by the ViraFEST assay to expand antigen-specific CD4+ T cells. Having been cultured for 9 to 11 days, the cells underwent CD4+ T cell isolation. Nucleocapsid antibodies were negative in the vaccine recipients, who had never had SARS-CoV-2 infection. Here immunoSEQ multiplex PCR was the method, and the copy in TCRdb shows in-frame clones only, minus some. The sample has around 66,000 clones; about 80% are singletons. Sequences were derived from CD4+ T cells from PBMCs cultured with HCoV-OC43 spike peptides, sampled before COVID-19 vaccination. This sample's subset: HCoV-OC43 spike overlapping peptide pool stimulation. These receptors were obtained from a human donor who received a COVID-19 vaccine.

This chain uses TRBV12-3 or TRBV12-4 with TRBJ1-5, with D unresolved. Between the trimmed V and J ends, which lost 6 bases and 6 bases, there was a span of 12 bases. This CDR3 contains 13 residues. CDR3 nucleotide sequence: TGTGCCAGCAGCTCGAGGTGGTTTCAGCCCCAGCATTTT. It yields the protein CASSSRWFQPQHF.

The table lists this clone with a few counts. The rearrangement uses TRBV9 and TRBJ1-1, with D possibly being TRBD1 (6 bases). This CDR3 comprises 13 residues. V was clipped by 6 bases and J by 1 base, with 10 bases between them. The V gene's germline CDR1 is SGDLS and CDR2 YYNGEE. The CDR3 DNA is TGTGCCAGCACCTCGGACAGGAACACTGAAGCTTTCTTT. This gives the protein CASTSDRNTEAFF.

The chain links TRBV28 to TRBJ2-1, with a possible D match to TRBD1 (5 bases). The CDR3 runs to 15 residues. Germline CDR1 and CDR2: MDHEN and SYDVKM. The V and J ends lost 6 bases and 1 base respectively, with 13 bases between them. The CDR3: CASSGHAKSYNEQFF. CDR3 in DNA: TGTGCCAGCAGCGGACATGCGAAGTCCTACAATGAGCAGTTCTTC.

The V gene is TRBV20-1, the J gene TRBJ1-5; TRBD1 matches 7 bases. Trimming at V came to 3 bases and at J to 4 bases, leaving 9 bases not matched to a gene. CDR1 is DFQATT and CDR2 is SNEGSKA in the germline V gene (reference sequence). This CDR3 is built from 15 residues. CDR3 protein: CSASGRDSPNQPQHF. The CDR3 coding sequence is TGCAGTGCTAGTGGTCGGGACAGCCCAAATCAGCCCCAGCATTTT.

The rearrangement uses TRBV19 and TRBJ1-5; 10 nucleotides align to TRBD1. The CDR3 length is 17 residues. Germline CDR1 and CDR2: LNHDA and SQIVND (reference sequence). V gave up 1 base and J gave up 5 bases; unmatched junction bases: 8. The CDR3 sequence: CASSIVWDRGLDQPQHF. The CDR3, as DNA: TGTGCCAGTAGTATAGTTTGGGACAGGGGTTTAGATCAGCCCCAGCATTTT.

The chain links TRBV7-8 to TRBJ2-7; 8 bases fit TRBD2. The CDR3 totals 14 residues. The germline V gene encodes CDR1 SGHVS and CDR2 FQNEAQ. V was clipped by 4 bases and J by 5 bases; unmatched bases: 7. The CDR3 DNA reads TGTGCCAGCAGCTCACGGGAGGGATCTCACGAGCAGTACGTC. The encoded protein is CASSSREGSHEQYV.

In nucleotides, the CDR3 is TGTGCCAGCAGTCCCGCTAAGGGGCAGGGGACCCAGTACTTC. It specifies CASSPAKGQGTQYF. V and J are TRBV28 and TRBJ2-5, with a tentative D call TRBD1 (5 bases). This CDR3 is 14 amino acids long. CDR1 MDHEN and CDR2 SYDVKM come from the germline V gene. Between the trimmed V and J ends, which lost 5 bases and 7 bases, there was a span of 17 bases.

This clone was picked up a small number of times. The genes are TRBV18 and TRBJ2-2; D gene uncertain. CDR3 length equals 16 residues. Germline assignment: CDR1 KGHSH and CDR2 LQKENI. V gave up 1 base and J gave up 3 bases, with 12 bases separating them. This CDR3 reads CASSPHNGLDTGELFF. Written as DNA, the CDR3 is TGTGCCAGCTCACCACATAACGGATTAGACACCGGGGAGCTGTTTTTT.

The chain combines TRBV3-1 (or the pseudogene TRBV3-2) with TRBJ2-5, with D possibly matching TRBD2 (5 bases). The CDR3 is 15 residues long. V was shortened by 2 bases and J by 3 bases, with 13 bases between the two germline ends. Germline V gene sequence: CDR1 LGHDT, CDR2 YNNKEL (reference sequence). Here the CDR3 DNA reads TGTGCCAGCAGCCAATACCGACTAAGTGAAGAGACCCAGTACTTC. Its translation is CASSQYRLSEETQYF.

The chain joins TRBV7-2 to TRBJ2-5; D is unclear. The CDR3 sequence is 13 residues long. V was clipped by 5 bases and J by 1 base, with 8 bases between them. The germline V gene has CDR1 SGHTA and CDR2 FQGNSA. The CDR3 here is CASSRYLQETQYF. The CDR3 DNA reads TGTGCCAGCAGCCGTTATCTCCAAGAGACCCAGTACTTC.

The genes are TRBV27 and TRBJ1-4; 9 nucleotides agree with TRBD1. The CDR3 sequence is 17 residues long. V lost 2 bases, J lost 7 bases, and 11 bases stayed unmatched. Per germline, CDR1 MNHEY and CDR2 SMNVEV (reference sequence). CDR3 residues: CASSLRPSRDRAEKLFF. Written as DNA, the CDR3 is TGTGCCAGCAGTTTACGGCCCTCCCGGGACAGGGCTGAAAAACTGTTTTTT.